Here is one T cell receptor beta chain with its context. What this receptor recognizes is not known. No base quality information exists; no much larger clone differs at one position. The library was built by means of the immunoSEQ multiplex PCR assay. TCRdb limited this immuneACCESS table to in-frame rearrangements with V and J called. A share of clones is missing; checked studies link under half to unresolved V genes, and the rest is unexplained. Counted in this sample were tens of thousands of clones; around 90% of them appeared once. 11% to 15% of the sample lies in the top ten. The sample is drawn from a study of control samples from healthy donors and cancer patients (TCRdb year 2020). V has 5 bases trimmed and J has 4 bases trimmed; junction bases matching no gene number 13. The CDR3 covers 16 residues, taking in both the cysteine and the phenylalanine. Just CDR3 DNA is preserved here, 48 bases in frame from base 1. Per the germline V gene, SGHRS is the CDR1 and YFSETQ is the CDR2.

The sample was PBMCs. The chain couples TRBV5-1 to TRBJ2-3, with 7 junctional bases fitting TRBD1. The receptor's source is a man between 60 and 75 years old with head and neck cancer. The CDR3 region has the sequence CASRPIGTAIPDTQYF. The nucleotides read TGCGCCAGCAGACCAATAGGGACAGCCATTCCAGATACGCAGTATTTT.